Below, 9 T cell receptor beta chains from the same sample are listed, as sequenced in a study of blood T cells in healthy people across ages (dated by TCRdb to the mid-2010s). Library preparation was by 5' RACE. The run used an Illumina HiSeq 2500. A second PCR of roughly 6 to 11 cycles was performed with a sample-barcoded 5' primer and a J-beta primer mix. Through fastp at Q25 and MiXCR, TCRdb rebuilt clones from the public reads, retaining in-frame beta chains. Rows are unified per CDR3 protein, each entry keeping the most common DNA and genes. Present in this sample are some 1.5 million distinct CDR3 sequences, roughly 30% of which were seen just once. The leading ten clones occupy approximately 7.7% of the sample. The specimen was blood. The receptors originated from a woman aged 30 to 39 in good health.

This chain connects TRBV20-1 to TRBJ2-5; 13 nucleotides align to TRBD2. The assigned J gene may be wrong: the sequence end matches TRBJ2-7 better. CDR1 DFQATT and CDR2 SNEGSKA come from the germline V gene (reference sequence). This CDR3 has 13 amino acids. The CDR3 here is CSADRLAGGEQYF. The CDR3 nucleotides are TGCAGTGCTGATAGACTAGCGGGAGGCGAGCAGTACTTC.

The rearrangement uses TRBV18 and TRBJ2-3; the D is unclear. CDR3 size: 15 residues. With 2 bases removed from V and 0 bases from J, the gap between germline ends came to 9 bases. The germline CDR1 and CDR2 sequences are KGHSH and LQKENI. CDR3: CASSPDPYSTDTQYF. The CDR3 DNA reads TGTGCCAGCTCACCAGATCCGTATAGCACAGATACGCAGTATTTT.

CDR3 coding DNA: TGTGCCAGCAGCTTGCGGAGCCGCCCTCTGGAAGCTTTCTTT. Its protein is CASSLRSRPLEAFF. The rearrangement links TRBV7-2 to TRBJ1-1; unclear D gene. The germline gives CDR1 SGHTA, CDR2 FQGNSA. CDR3 length: 14 residues. V was shortened by 3 bases and J by 8 bases, with 16 bases between the two germline ends.

The chain recombines TRBV19 with TRBJ1-1; TRBD1 might be the D (5 bases). Trimming removed 6 bases from V and 1 base from J, with 12 bases in between. CDR3 length: 14 amino acids. Germline CDR1 reads LNHDA; CDR2 reads SQIVND (reference sequence). The CDR3 DNA reads TGTGCCAGTAGGTTCCTTAGGGGGAACACTGAAGCTTTCTTT. This sequence encodes CASRFLRGNTEAFF.

This clonotype was recorded a few times. This CDR3 is CSASPGEGYGYTF. In nucleotides, the CDR3 is TGCAGTGCCAGCCCTGGGGAGGGGTATGGCTACACCTTC. This chain joins TRBV20-1 and TRBJ1-2; the D gene is possibly TRBD1 (5 bases). Trimming removed 6 bases from V and 5 bases from J, with 16 bases in between. This CDR3 region has 13 residues. Germline CDR1 and CDR2: DFQATT and SNEGSKA (reference sequence).

This clonotype has just a few counts. The chain employs TRBV20-1 and TRBJ2-1; D uncertain. Germline V lookup: CDR1 DFQATT, CDR2 SNEGSKA (reference sequence). CDR3 length: 10 residues. Trimming shortened V by 4 bases and J by 9 bases, and 7 bases separated the two germline ends. CDR3 residues: CSAKEFEQFF. In nucleotides, the CDR3 is TGCAGTGCTAAGGAATTTGAGCAGTTCTTC.

In the case of this clonotype: A much larger clone lies a single base off, so this may be a read error. The chain couples TRBV11-2 to TRBJ1-1; tentative D call: TRBD1 (5 bases). Trimming stripped 6 bases from V and 1 base from J, with 9 bases between. This CDR3 is built from 13 residues. Germline loops: CDR1 SGHAT, CDR2 FQNNGV. CDR3 DNA sequence: TGTGCCAGCAGGACCACAGGGAACACTGAAGCTTTCTTT. Its translation: CASRTTGNTEAFF.

The genes are TRBV5-1 and TRBJ2-7; TRBD2 matches 8 bases. From germline, CDR1 is SGHRS and CDR2 YFSETQ. The length of the CDR3 is 14 residues. With V trimmed by 4 bases and J by 5 bases, 8 bases remained unmatched. CDR3 DNA: TGCGCCAGCAGCCCCCGAGCGGGAGCTAACGAGCAGTACTTC. It translates to CASSPRAGANEQYF.

As regards this clonotype: A much bigger clone sits one base away, suggesting this may be a read error. The chain combines TRBV12-3 or TRBV12-4 with TRBJ2-7; a possible D gene is TRBD2 (5 bases). The length of the CDR3 is 13 residues. Trimming shortened V by 5 bases and J by 3 bases, and 11 bases separated the two germline ends. CDR3 region: CASSVVSGYEQYF. The CDR3 region has the DNA TGTGCCAGCAGTGTGGTCAGCGGCTACGAGCAGTACTTC.